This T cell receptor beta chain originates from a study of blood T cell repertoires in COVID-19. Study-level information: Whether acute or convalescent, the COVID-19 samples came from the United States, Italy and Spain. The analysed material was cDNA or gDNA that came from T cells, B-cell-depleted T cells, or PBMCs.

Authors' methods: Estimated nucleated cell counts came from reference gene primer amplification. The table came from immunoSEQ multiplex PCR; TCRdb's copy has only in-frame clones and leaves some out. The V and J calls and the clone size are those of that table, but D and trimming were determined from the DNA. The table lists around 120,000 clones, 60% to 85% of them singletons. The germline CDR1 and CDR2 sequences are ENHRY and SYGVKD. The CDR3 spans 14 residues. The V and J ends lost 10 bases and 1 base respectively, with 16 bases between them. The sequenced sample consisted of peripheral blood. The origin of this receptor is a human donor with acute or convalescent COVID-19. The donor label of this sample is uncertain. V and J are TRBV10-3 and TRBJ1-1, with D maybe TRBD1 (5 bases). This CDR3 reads CATSRGGENTEAFF. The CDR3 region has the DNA TGTGCCACGAGTCGGGGAGGGGAGAACACTGAAGCTTTCTTT.